This T cell receptor beta chain originates from a study of identical twins. Findings of the study overall: The models gave estimates that fell short of the out-of-frame TCR alpha sharing seen in monozygotic twins. Cord blood beta clonotypes present at high abundance carried fewer insertions; no such pattern appeared in memory repertoires.

TCRdb fed the 5' RACE reads into MiXCR, producing one record per CDR3 protein. Among 450,000 or so distinct CDR3 sequences listed, more than 13% were seen once. Germline-derived CDR1 and CDR2 are GTSNPN and SVGIG (reference sequence). Trimming took off 4 bases at V and 4 bases at J, with 8 bases between the two ends. This CDR3 contains 13 residues. As regards this clonotype: What it binds is not known.

The same sample was also studied in work on yellow fever vaccine responses in identical twins. That source notes: The T cell response to vaccination in identical twins was reportedly partly convergent and partly personalized.

The rearrangement joins TRBV30 to TRBJ1-6, with D possibly matching TRBD1 (6 bases). The sample consisted of CD4+ T cells sorted from blood. The clonotype was recovered from a woman between 18 and 29 years old in good health. The DNA of the CDR3 is TGTGCCTGGATCGGACAGTATAATTCACCCCTCCACTTT. Protein product: CAWIGQYNSPLHF.